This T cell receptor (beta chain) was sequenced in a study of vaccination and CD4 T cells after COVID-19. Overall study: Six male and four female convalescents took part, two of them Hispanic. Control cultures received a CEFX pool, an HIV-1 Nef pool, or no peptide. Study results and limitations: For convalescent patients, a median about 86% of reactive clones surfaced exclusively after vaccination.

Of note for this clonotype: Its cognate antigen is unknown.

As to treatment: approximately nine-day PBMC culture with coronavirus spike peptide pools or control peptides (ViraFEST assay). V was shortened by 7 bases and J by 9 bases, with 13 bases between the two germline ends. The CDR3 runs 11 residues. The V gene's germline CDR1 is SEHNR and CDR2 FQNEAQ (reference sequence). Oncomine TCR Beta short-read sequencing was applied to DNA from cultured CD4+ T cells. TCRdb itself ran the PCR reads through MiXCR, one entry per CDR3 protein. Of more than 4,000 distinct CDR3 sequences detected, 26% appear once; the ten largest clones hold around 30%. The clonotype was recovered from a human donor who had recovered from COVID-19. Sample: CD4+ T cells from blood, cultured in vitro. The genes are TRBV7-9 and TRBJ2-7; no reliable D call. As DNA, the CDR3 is TGTGCCAGCACTCCCGCTGAGCGGCAGTACTTC. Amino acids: CASTPAERQYF.